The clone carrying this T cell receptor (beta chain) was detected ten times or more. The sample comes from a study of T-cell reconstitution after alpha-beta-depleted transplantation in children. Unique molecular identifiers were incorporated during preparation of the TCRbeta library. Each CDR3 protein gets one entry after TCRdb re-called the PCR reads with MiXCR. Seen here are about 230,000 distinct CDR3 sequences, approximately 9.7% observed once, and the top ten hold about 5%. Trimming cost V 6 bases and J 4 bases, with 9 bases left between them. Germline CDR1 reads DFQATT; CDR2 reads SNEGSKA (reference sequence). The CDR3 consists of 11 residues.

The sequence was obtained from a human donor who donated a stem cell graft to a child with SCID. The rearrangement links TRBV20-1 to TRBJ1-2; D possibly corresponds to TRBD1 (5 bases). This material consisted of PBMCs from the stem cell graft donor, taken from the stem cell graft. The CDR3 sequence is CSARQGYGYTF. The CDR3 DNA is TGCAGTGCCAGGCAGGGCTATGGCTACACCTTC.